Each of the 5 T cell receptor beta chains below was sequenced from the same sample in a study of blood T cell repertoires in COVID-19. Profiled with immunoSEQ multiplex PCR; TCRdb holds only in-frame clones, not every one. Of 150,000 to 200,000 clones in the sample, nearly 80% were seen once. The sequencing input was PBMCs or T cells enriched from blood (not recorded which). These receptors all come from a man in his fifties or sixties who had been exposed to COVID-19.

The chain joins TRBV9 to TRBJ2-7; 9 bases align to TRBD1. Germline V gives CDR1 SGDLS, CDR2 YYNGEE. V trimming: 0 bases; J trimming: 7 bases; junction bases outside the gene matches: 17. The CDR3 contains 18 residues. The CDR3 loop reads CASSVAPGTGLIIAEQYF. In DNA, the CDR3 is TGTGCCAGCAGCGTAGCTCCGGGGACAGGGCTAATCATAGCAGAGCAGTACTTC.

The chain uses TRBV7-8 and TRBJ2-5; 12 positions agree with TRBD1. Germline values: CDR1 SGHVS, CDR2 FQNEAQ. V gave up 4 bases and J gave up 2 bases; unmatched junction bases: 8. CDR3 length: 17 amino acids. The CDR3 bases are TGTGCCAGCAGCTCCGGGACAGGGGGCGCGGCGCAAGAGACCCAGTACTTC. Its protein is CASSSGTGGAAQETQYF.

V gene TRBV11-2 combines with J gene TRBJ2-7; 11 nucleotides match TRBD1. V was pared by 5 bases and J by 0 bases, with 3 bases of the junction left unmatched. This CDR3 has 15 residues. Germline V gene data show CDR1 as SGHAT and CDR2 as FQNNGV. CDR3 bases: TGTGCCAGCAGCCTCGGGACAGGGGGCTCCTACGAGCAGTACTTC. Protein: CASSLGTGGSYEQYF.

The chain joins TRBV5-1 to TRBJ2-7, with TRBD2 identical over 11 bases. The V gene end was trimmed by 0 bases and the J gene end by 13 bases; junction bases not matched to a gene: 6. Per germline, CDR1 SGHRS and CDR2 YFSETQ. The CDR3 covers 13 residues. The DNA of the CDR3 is TGCGCCAGCAGCTTGGTAACTAGCGGGAGTCTATACTTC. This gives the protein CASSLVTSGSLYF. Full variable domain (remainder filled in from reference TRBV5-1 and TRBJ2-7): KAGVTQTPRYLIKTRGQQVTLSCSPISGHRSVSWYQQTPGQGLQFLFEYFSETQRNKGNFPGRFSGRQFSNSRSEMNVSTLELGDSALYLCASSLVTSGSLYFGPGTRLTVT.

The CDR3 protein is CASRAGTTYGYTF. CDR3 nucleotides: TGTGCCAGCAGGGCCGGGACAACCTATGGCTACACCTTC. V and J are TRBV6-5 and TRBJ1-2; perhaps TRBD1 as D (6 bases). Between the trimmed V and J ends, which lost 6 bases and 4 bases, there was a span of 12 bases. Looked up from germline, CDR1 is MNHEY and CDR2 is SVGAGI. The CDR3 runs to 13 residues.